Shown below are 14 T cell receptor beta chains from a single sample sequenced in a study of beta chain features in type 1 diabetes. Study-wide points: Shorter TCRB CDR3s, moderately but significantly so, were found in Type 1 diabetes patients in all four CD4+ subsets.

Their target antigens are unknown. Investigators reverse transcribed all isolated RNA, so they sequenced expressed TCRB transcripts. Clones were sequenced by immunoSEQ multiplex PCR, and TCRdb holds only the in-frame ones, with some missing. The sample holds almost 350,000 clones, around 8.5% seen once. Sequencing input: central memory CD4+ T cells from blood. These receptors were collected from a man aged 25-40 years with type 1 diabetes.

There are a few counts of this clone. V usage is TRBV21-1 and J usage is TRBJ2-4; TRBD1 reflects the table's D call only, with no check against the DNA. TRBV21-1 is annotated as a pseudogene. This CDR3 region has 17 residues. CDR3 in DNA: TGTGCCCTCAGGAGAACGTTAACAGGGGAGGTCAAAAACATTCAGTACTTC. It is translated as CALRRTLTGEVKNIQYF.

The rearrangement joins TRBV7-6 to TRBJ2-5; tentative D call: TRBD1 (5 bases). The germline V and J ends were trimmed by 1 base and 9 bases, with 12 bases remaining between them. There are 13 residues in the CDR3. The germline V gene encodes CDR1 SGHVS and CDR2 FNYEAQ. This chain's CDR3 is CASSLGAEGAQYF. The CDR3 bases are TGTGCCAGCAGCTTAGGGGCGGAAGGGGCCCAGTACTTC.

At least ten counts were recorded for this clone. Additional DNA sequences in this sample encode the identical CDR3. V usage is TRBV9 and J usage is TRBJ2-7; D is possibly TRBD1 (5 bases). Trimming shortened V by 3 bases and J by 0 bases, and 13 bases separated the two germline ends. Germline lookup yields CDR1 SGDLS and CDR2 YYNGEE. The CDR3 extends over 15 amino acids. The CDR3 reads CASSAADRGSYEQYF. The CDR3 DNA is TGTGCCAGCAGCGCGGCGGATAGGGGCTCCTACGAGCAGTACTTC.

In its sample, this clone was seen a few times. The chain joins TRBV18 to TRBJ2-5; D gene ambiguous. CDR1 KGHSH and CDR2 LQKENI come from the germline V gene. This CDR3 is 12 amino acids long. Trimming stripped 6 bases from V and 5 bases from J, with 10 bases between. The chain's CDR3 is CASSSIRETQYF. CDR3 in DNA: TGTGCCAGCTCGTCGATCCGGGAGACCCAGTACTTC. Full variable domain (missing parts from reference TRBV18 and TRBJ2-5): NAGVMQNPRHLVRRRGQEARLRCSPMKGHSHVYWYRQLPEEGLKFMVYLQKENIIDESGMPKERFSAEFPKEGPSILRIQQVVRGDSAAYFCASSSIRETQYFGPGTRLLVL.

The chain carries TRBV6-6 and TRBJ2-5, with TRBD1 matching 7 bases. The V gene's germline CDR1 is MNHNY and CDR2 SVGAGI (reference sequence). The CDR3 is 15 amino acids. V dropped 6 bases and J dropped 3; count of bases not matched to a gene: 10. This CDR3 is CASRKDREREETQYF. The CDR3 DNA follows: TGTGCCAGCAGGAAAGACAGGGAGAGGGAAGAGACCCAGTACTTC.

This clone came up a few times. This chain links TRBV10-1 with TRBJ2-3; D tentatively reads TRBD1 or TRBD2 (6 bases each). Germline V gives CDR1 WNHNN, CDR2 SYGVQD (reference sequence). The V and J ends lost 4 bases and 2 bases respectively, with 10 bases between them. The CDR3 has 14 residues. The CDR3 region has the DNA TGCGCCAGCAGTGGTTCGGGGGCCACAGATACGCAGTATTTT. This translates into CASSGSGATDTQYF.

The chain recombines TRBV5-1 with TRBJ2-2; the D is unclear. V was trimmed by 0 bases and J by 1 base, leaving 10 bases between them. Germline lookup yields CDR1 SGHRS and CDR2 YFSETQ. CDR3 size: 16 residues. In DNA, the CDR3 is TGCGCCAGCAGCTTGGATCTCGGGCAGAACACCGGGGAGCTGTTTTTT. Amino acid sequence: CASSLDLGQNTGELFF.

V and J are TRBV6-4 and TRBJ2-1; D gene ambiguous. The germline V and J ends were trimmed by 6 bases and 0 bases, with 15 bases remaining between them. The germline V gene encodes CDR1 MRHNA and CDR2 SNTAGT. CDR3 length: 16 residues. CDR3 amino acids: CASSQEFRSSYNEQFF. CDR3 bases: TGTGCCAGCAGCCAAGAGTTCAGGAGCTCCTACAATGAGCAGTTCTTC.

J is TRBJ1-1 and V is TRBV5-6; 9 bases fit TRBD1. From germline, CDR1 is SGHDT and CDR2 YYEEEE. The V gene end was trimmed by 4 bases and the J gene end by 1 base; junction bases not matched to a gene: 2. The length of the CDR3 is 14 residues. This CDR3 reads CASSGTGRNTEAFF. As DNA, the CDR3 is TGTGCCAGCAGCGGGACAGGGAGGAACACTGAAGCTTTCTTT.

The gene calls are TRBV4-1 and TRBJ1-5, with 11 positions matching TRBD1. After removal of 3 bases from V and 4 bases from J, the junction contained 2 bases not matched to a gene. Germline-derived CDR1 and CDR2 are MGHRA and YSYEKL. This CDR3 is 15 amino acids long. The CDR3 DNA reads TGCGCCAGCAGCCAGGGACAGGGGGATAATCAGCCCCAGCATTTT. Encoded protein: CASSQGQGDNQPQHF.

In its sample, this clone was seen a few times. The V call is TRBV4-3, the J call TRBJ1-5; possible D gene TRBD1, 6 bases. The V gene's germline CDR1 is LGHNA and CDR2 YSLEER. The germline V and J ends were trimmed by 0 bases and 6 bases, with 12 bases remaining between them. CDR3 size: 15 residues. CDR3 in DNA: TGCGCCAGCAGCCAAGATCGGGCAGGGGTTCAGCCCCAGCATTTT. It translates to CASSQDRAGVQPQHF.

A word on this clone: Other DNA sequences within the sample encode an identical CDR3. J is TRBJ1-1 and V is TRBV7-2; TRBD1 matches at 8 bases. Germline V gene sequence: CDR1 SGHTA, CDR2 FQGNSA. V shed 3 bases and J 4 bases; nucleotides not matched to a gene: 7. This CDR3 contains 15 residues. The CDR3 sequence: CASSFQQGAGTEAFF. The CDR3 DNA reads TGTGCCAGCAGCTTTCAGCAGGGGGCGGGCACTGAAGCTTTCTTT.

This clone was seen more than once but under ten times. V gene TRBV4-3 combines with J gene TRBJ2-7; tentative D call: TRBD2 (5 bases). The V gene lost 2 bases and the J gene lost 10 bases, with 18 bases spanning the gap. CDR3 size: 14 residues. Per the germline V gene, CDR1 is LGHNA and CDR2 is YSLEER. In nucleotides, the CDR3 is TGCGCCAGCAGCCAATCCCGATCTGGGAGTCGACAGTACTTC. Its protein is CASSQSRSGSRQYF.

This clone was counted a few times. V and J are TRBV28 and TRBJ2-5, with 7 positions matching TRBD1. The germline V gene encodes CDR1 MDHEN and CDR2 SYDVKM. CDR3 length: 15 residues. Trimming removed 3 bases from V and 1 base from J; junction bases left unmatched: 5. CDR3 amino acids: CASSFEGAPQETQYF. CDR3 DNA sequence: TGTGCCAGCAGTTTCGAGGGGGCTCCCCAAGAGACCCAGTACTTC.